One sample yielded the 13 T cell receptor beta chains listed below, sequenced in a study of T cell repertoires in ileal Crohn's disease. Assay: immunoSEQ multiplex PCR; the TCRdb copy retains only in-frame clones and omits some. The sample has 5,500 to 7,500 clones, about four fifths seen once. Sequenced input: ileal tissue. These receptors all stem from an adult with Crohn's disease.

The table lists this clone with a count of one. The V call is TRBV7-9, the J call TRBJ1-1; D may be TRBD1 (6 bases). Trimming removed 10 bases at V and 5 bases at J, with 14 bases between. Germline lookup yields CDR1 SEHNR and CDR2 FQNEAQ (reference sequence). The CDR3 consists of 12 residues. CDR3 amino acids: CATHRVGTEAFF. The DNA for the CDR3 is TGTGCCACCCACAGGGTTGGGACTGAAGCTTTCTTT.

The chain joins TRBV6-1 to TRBJ1-5; perhaps TRBD1 as D (5 bases). This CDR3 has 16 amino acids. Germline V gives CDR1 MNHNS, CDR2 SASEGT. V was trimmed by 2 bases and J by 1 base, leaving 12 bases between them. The DNA for the CDR3 is TGTGCCAGCAGTGAATGGGGCTGGGGCAGCAATCAGCCCCAGCATTTT. Translated: CASSEWGWGSNQPQHF.

The chain is built from TRBV2 and TRBJ2-1; 9 bases fit TRBD1. Trimming cost V 0 bases and J 2 bases; bases outside gene matches: 8. The CDR3 runs 18 residues. The germline V gene has CDR1 SNHLY and CDR2 FYNNEI. The chain's CDR3 is CASSEARPGQGPYNEQFF. The CDR3 region has the DNA TGTGCCAGCAGTGAAGCGAGACCGGGACAGGGCCCCTACAATGAGCAGTTCTTC.

The V gene is TRBV2, the J gene TRBJ1-5; D perhaps matches TRBD1 (5 bases). Between the trimmed V and J ends, which lost 6 bases and 2 bases, there was a span of 14 bases. The CDR3 consists of 15 residues. Germline assignment: CDR1 SNHLY and CDR2 FYNNEI. CDR3 amino acids: CASRDGARGNQPQHF. For the CDR3, the DNA is TGTGCCAGCAGGGATGGGGCTCGGGGCAATCAGCCCCAGCATTTT.

This clone was observed a handful of times. The chain joins TRBV30 to TRBJ2-5, with D perhaps matching TRBD1 (5 bases). V lost 3 bases, J lost 6 bases, and 8 bases lay in between. Germline lookup yields CDR1 GTSNPN and CDR2 SVGIG (reference sequence). The CDR3 covers 11 residues. This CDR3 reads CAWSRAKTQYF. CDR3 nucleotides: TGTGCCTGGAGCAGGGCTAAGACCCAGTACTTC. The variable domain in full, with the rest retrieved from reference TRBV30 and TRBJ2-5, is SQTIHQWPATLVQPVGSPLSLECTVEGTSNPNLYWYRQAAGRGLQLLFYSVGIGQISSEVPQNLSASRPQDRQFILSSKKLLLSDSGFYLCAWSRAKTQYFGPGTRLLVL.

The V and J genes are TRBV9 and TRBJ2-3; 8 bases map to TRBD2. The CDR3 is made up of 16 amino acids. V lost 5 bases, J lost 3 bases, and 11 bases stayed unmatched. Germline loops: CDR1 SGDLS, CDR2 YYNGEE. The CDR3 spells CASRAREGLGTDTQYF. The DNA of the CDR3 is TGTGCCAGCAGGGCCCGGGAGGGCCTCGGAACAGATACGCAGTATTTT.

This clone was detected only once. One junction end disagrees with the germline gene, perhaps due to a read error. The chain has TRBV10-1 and TRBJ2-1; 9 bases match TRBD2. Germline CDR1 and CDR2: WNHNN and SYGVQD (reference sequence). The length of the CDR3 is 12 residues. CDR3 loop: CASSESSGRMLF. CDR3 DNA sequence: TGCGCCAGCAGTGAGAGTAGCGGGAGAATGCTCTTC.

V and J are TRBV5-1 and TRBJ2-7; TRBD1 aligns across 12 bases. The CDR3 is 15 amino acids. Germline CDR1 SGHRS, CDR2 YFSETQ. Trimming removed 4 bases from V and 5 bases from J; junction bases left unmatched: 7. The CDR3 DNA is TGCGCCAGCAGCCCGGGACAGGGGGCGATCCACGAGCAGTACTTC. Translating gives CASSPGQGAIHEQYF.

This clone was recorded once. This chain connects TRBV5-4 to TRBJ1-1; D unclear. Germline V gives CDR1 SGHNT, CDR2 YYREEE (reference sequence). This CDR3 is 13 amino acids long. V was pared by 2 bases and J by 5 bases, with 10 bases between. The DNA of the CDR3 is TGTGCCAGCAGCTTAACATTGACTACTGAAGCTTTCTTT. Its protein product is CASSLTLTTEAFF.

The chain couples TRBV11-2 to TRBJ2-7, with a weak D call TRBD2 (5 bases). V shed 1 base and J shed 7 bases, with 17 bases lying between them. Germline V gene data show CDR1 as SGHAT and CDR2 as FQNNGV. The CDR3 totals 15 residues. CDR3 coding DNA: TGTGCCAGCAGCTTAGCCCTAGCATCGAGGACGGAGCAGTACTTC. Protein product: CASSLALASRTEQYF.

V is TRBV4-3 and J is TRBJ2-1; D is undetermined. Germline lookup yields CDR1 LGHNA and CDR2 YSLEER. The CDR3 runs 15 residues. Trimming cost V 1 base and J 2 bases, with 9 bases left between them. Here the CDR3 reads CASSQARGPYNEQFF. The DNA for the CDR3 is TGCGCCAGCAGCCAAGCCCGTGGCCCCTACAATGAGCAGTTCTTC.

The V call is TRBV27, the J call TRBJ2-5; TRBD1 matches at 9 bases. Losses at the gene ends were 7 bases for V and 5 bases for J; bases not matched to a gene: 26. CDR3 size: 20 residues. The germline V gene has CDR1 MNHEY and CDR2 SMNVEV (reference sequence). The CDR3 protein is CASMLRKWCNGTGSRETQYF. The CDR3 DNA follows: TGTGCCAGCATGTTAAGGAAATGGTGTAACGGGACAGGGAGTCGGGAGACCCAGTACTTC.

This clone occurred a few times. The chain uses TRBV11-2 and TRBJ2-5; a weak D match, TRBD1 (6 bases). CDR1 and CDR2 from the germline V gene are SGHAT and FQNNGV. Trimming stripped 7 bases from V and 2 bases from J, with 11 bases between. CDR3 length equals 13 residues. CDR3 protein: CASTGQRQETQYF. In nucleotides, the CDR3 is TGTGCCAGCACCGGACAGAGACAAGAGACCCAGTACTTC.